Listed below are T cell receptor beta chains from one sample, sequenced in a study of T cell repertoires in cytomegalovirus infection. Using its own MiXCR run on the reads, TCRdb lists one record per CDR3 protein. The data contain around 280,000 distinct CDR3 sequences, approximately 10% of them singletons. The specimen was PBMCs. The receptors originated from a human donor in good health (CMV status not recorded). Some clones in this sample may be carry-over from other donors' samples. CDR3s include the opening cysteine and the closing phenylalanine or tryptophan. D genes are given only for firm matches. Expanded clones are given a class, and other clones once, few, many or no size at all.

V gene: TRBV4-2
D gene: TRBD1
J gene: TRBJ1-4
clone size: NA
CDR3 protein: CASSQDEGTGEKLFF
CDR3 DNA: TGTGCCAGCAGCCAAGATGAGGGGACAGGAGAAAAACTGTTTTTT

V gene: TRBV6-6
D gene: NA
J gene: TRBJ1-4
clone size: many
CDR3 protein: CASSYSRRSPGDEKLFF
CDR3 DNA: TGTGCCAGCAGTTACTCCAGACGCTCCCCAGGGGATGAAAAACTGTTTTTT

V gene: TRBV6-5
D gene: TRBD1
J gene: TRBJ2-6
clone size: many
CDR3 protein: CASRQGGGANVLTF
CDR3 DNA: TGTGCCAGCAGACAGGGGGGTGGGGCCAACGTCCTGACTTTC

V gene: TRBV10-2
D gene: NA
J gene: TRBJ2-2
clone size: NA
CDR3 protein: CASSLALGTGELFF
CDR3 DNA: TGCGCCAGCAGCCTAGCGTTGGGTACCGGGGAGCTGTTTTTT

V gene: TRBV3-1
D gene: TRBD2
J gene: TRBJ2-5
clone size: many
CDR3 protein: CASNNLGRGYRETQYF
CDR3 DNA: TGTGCCAGCAACAACCTAGGGAGGGGATACAGGGAGACCCAGTACTTC

V gene: TRBV20-1
D gene: TRBD1
J gene: TRBJ1-2
clone size: NA
CDR3 protein: CSARDATGQHVYGYTF
CDR3 DNA: TGCAGTGCTAGAGATGCTACGGGACAGCACGTCTATGGCTACACCTTC

V gene: TRBV19
D gene: NA
J gene: TRBJ2-4
clone size: many
CDR3 protein: CASKERGPLLAKNIQYF
CDR3 DNA: TGTGCCAGTAAGGAGAGGGGACCGCTACTAGCCAAAAACATTCAGTACTTC

V gene: TRBV20-1
D gene: NA
J gene: TRBJ1-5
clone size: NA
CDR3 protein: CSATWTGNSNQPQHF
CDR3 DNA: TGCAGTGCTACCTGGACGGGCAATAGCAATCAGCCCCAGCATTTT

V gene: TRBV2
D gene: TRBD1
J gene: TRBJ1-1
clone size: NA
CDR3 protein: CASKGAGAFF
CDR3 DNA: TGTGCCAGCAAGGGGGCCGGAGCTTTCTTT

V gene: TRBV20-1
D gene: TRBD1
J gene: TRBJ1-1
clone size: many
CDR3 protein: CSAQVLGQGWTEAFF
CDR3 DNA: TGCAGTGCCCAAGTCCTGGGACAGGGGTGGACTGAAGCTTTCTTT

V gene: TRBV18
D gene: NA
J gene: TRBJ2-7
clone size: NA
CDR3 protein: CASSPDRYEQYF
CDR3 DNA: TGTGCCAGCTCACCAGACAGATACGAGCAGTACTTC

V gene: TRBV9
D gene: NA
J gene: TRBJ2-3
clone size: many
CDR3 protein: CASSVAGRDTQYF
CDR3 DNA: TGTGCCAGCAGCGTAGCTGGGAGAGATACGCAGTATTTT

V gene: TRBV7-2
D gene: NA
J gene: TRBJ1-1
clone size: many
CDR3 protein: CASSLRALRDTEAFF
CDR3 DNA: TGTGCCAGCAGCTTAAGGGCTCTCCGGGACACTGAAGCTTTCTTT

V gene: TRBV11-3
D gene: NA
J gene: TRBJ2-1
clone size: many
CDR3 protein: CASSSWTKHYNEQFF
CDR3 DNA: TGTGCCAGCAGCTCATGGACAAAACACTACAATGAGCAGTTCTTC

V gene: TRBV28
D gene: NA
J gene: TRBJ2-2
clone size: few
CDR3 protein: CASRPGTVGGELFF
CDR3 DNA: TGTGCCAGCAGACCCGGGACGGTGGGAGGGGAGCTGTTTTTT

V gene: TRBV6-2/TRBV6-3
D gene: TRBD1
J gene: TRBJ1-1
clone size: many
CDR3 protein: CASSYGTGYTEAFF
CDR3 DNA: TGTGCCAGCAGTTATGGGACAGGGTACACTGAAGCTTTCTTT

V gene: TRBV12-3/TRBV12-4
D gene: NA
J gene: TRBJ2-7
clone size: many
CDR3 protein: CASTRRGGLSSYEQYF
CDR3 DNA: TGTGCCAGCACCCGAAGGGGGGGGCTTAGCTCCTACGAGCAGTACTTC

V gene: TRBV9
D gene: NA
J gene: TRBJ1-5
clone size: many
CDR3 protein: CASSVGGSNQPQHF
CDR3 DNA: TGTGCCAGCAGTGTAGGCGGTAGCAATCAGCCCCAGCATTTT

V gene: TRBV2
D gene: NA
J gene: TRBJ2-5
clone size: NA
CDR3 protein: CASSGRLVSIVGETQYF
CDR3 DNA: TGTGCCAGCAGTGGCCGACTAGTCTCCATCGTGGGGGAGACCCAGTACTTC

V gene: TRBV10-3
D gene: NA
J gene: TRBJ2-6
clone size: few
CDR3 protein: CAISEWLTGKGANVLTF
CDR3 DNA: TGTGCCATCAGTGAGTGGCTTACAGGGAAGGGGGCCAACGTCCTGACTTTC

V gene: TRBV7-2
D gene: NA
J gene: TRBJ1-6
clone size: NA
CDR3 protein: CASSLVPRELSNSPLHF
CDR3 DNA: TGTGCCAGCAGCTTGGTTCCCAGGGAACTCTCTAATTCACCCCTCCACTTT

V gene: TRBV20-1
D gene: NA
J gene: TRBJ1-5
clone size: few
CDR3 protein: CSARGPRQVSNQPQHF
CDR3 DNA: TGCAGTGCTAGGGGCCCACGACAGGTTAGCAATCAGCCCCAGCATTTT

V gene: TRBV19
D gene: NA
J gene: TRBJ2-4
clone size: few
CDR3 protein: CASSPQGNRAKNIQYF
CDR3 DNA: TGTGCCAGTAGCCCCCAGGGTAACCGGGCCAAAAACATTCAGTACTTC

V gene: TRBV12-3/TRBV12-4
D gene: NA
J gene: TRBJ1-5
clone size: many
CDR3 protein: CASSPRDRNPPEPQHF
CDR3 DNA: TGTGCCAGCAGTCCACGGGACCGAAACCCCCCGGAGCCCCAGCATTTT

V gene: TRBV3-1
D gene: NA
J gene: TRBJ1-5
clone size: many
CDR3 protein: CASSQGGGNQPQHF
CDR3 DNA: TGTGCCAGCAGCCAAGGAGGGGGGAATCAGCCCCAGCATTTT

V gene: TRBV5-5
D gene: TRBD1
J gene: TRBJ1-1
clone size: many
CDR3 protein: CASSLTGESTEAFF
CDR3 DNA: TGTGCCAGCAGCTTAACAGGGGAGAGCACTGAAGCTTTCTTT

V gene: TRBV7-2
D gene: NA
J gene: TRBJ1-2
clone size: many
CDR3 protein: CASSLRTDLGYGYTF
CDR3 DNA: TGTGCCAGCAGCCTACGGACAGATTTGGGCTATGGCTACACCTTC

V gene: TRBV6-1
D gene: NA
J gene: TRBJ2-3
clone size: many
CDR3 protein: CASSEAGKDTQYF
CDR3 DNA: TGTGCCAGCAGTGAAGCGGGAAAGGATACGCAGTATTTT

V gene: TRBV7-2
D gene: NA
J gene: TRBJ1-2
clone size: many
CDR3 protein: CASSLAVVLTDGYTF
CDR3 DNA: TGTGCCAGCAGCTTAGCGGTGGTTTTGACGGATGGCTACACCTTC

V gene: TRBV6-5
D gene: NA
J gene: TRBJ1-4
clone size: many
CDR3 protein: CASSVGFTQEKLFF
CDR3 DNA: TGTGCCAGCAGCGTAGGGTTTACGCAGGAAAAACTGTTTTTT

V gene: TRBV11-2
D gene: NA
J gene: TRBJ2-5
clone size: few
CDR3 protein: CASSLDPARETQYF
CDR3 DNA: TGTGCCAGCAGCTTAGATCCTGCGAGAGAGACCCAGTACTTC

V gene: TRBV5-1
D gene: NA
J gene: TRBJ1-2
clone size: many
CDR3 protein: CASSLAKASYGYTF
CDR3 DNA: TGCGCCAGCAGCTTGGCGAAAGCCTCCTATGGCTACACCTTC

V gene: TRBV20-1
D gene: NA
J gene: TRBJ2-1
clone size: few
CDR3 protein: CSAIRPPGNNEQFF
CDR3 DNA: TGCAGTGCTATCCGCCCCCCGGGGAACAATGAGCAGTTCTTC

V gene: TRBV7-8
D gene: TRBD1
J gene: TRBJ1-1
clone size: NA
CDR3 protein: CASRQTGGTYTGAFF
CDR3 DNA: TGTGCCAGCAGACAGACAGGGGGGACGTACACTGGAGCTTTCTTT

V gene: TRBV20-1
D gene: TRBD2
J gene: TRBJ2-2
clone size: NA
CDR3 protein: CSAREGRRGGTGELFF
CDR3 DNA: TGCAGTGCTAGAGAGGGGCGGCGGGGAGGGACCGGGGAGCTGTTTTTT

V gene: TRBV7-9
D gene: NA
J gene: TRBJ1-1
clone size: many
CDR3 protein: CASSFSQLGTEAFF
CDR3 DNA: TGTGCCAGCAGCTTCTCCCAGTTGGGCACTGAAGCTTTCTTT